This T cell receptor (beta chain) was sequenced during a study of T cell responses to AZD1222 COVID-19 vaccine. Sequenced by immunoSEQ multiplex PCR; TCRdb stores in-frame clones only, minus some. The sample includes about 110,000 clones, roughly nine tenths of them seen just once. The length of the CDR3 is 12 residues. Trimming left V 6 bases short and J 5 bases short, with 10 bases between. This chain joins TRBV12-3 or TRBV12-4 and TRBJ1-2; D ambiguous. This TCR was sampled from an adult in good health. Sequencing was performed on peripheral blood, taken on day 0 of AZD1222 vaccination. The CDR3 nucleotides are TGTGCCAGCAGACCCTTTCTATATGGCTACACCTTC. Its protein product is CASRPFLYGYTF.